The 17 T cell receptor beta chains below were found in one sample sequenced in a study of PD-L1 blockade in urothelial cancer. Noted time point: pretreatment peripheral blood. Some clones are missing from TCRdb's copy, which holds only in-frame ones; the method was immunoSEQ multiplex PCR. Of about 95,000 clones listed, more than 75% are singletons. This specimen consisted of PBMCs, obtained around atezolizumab (anti-PD-L1) treatment. Source of these receptors: a man aged 60 to 69 with urothelial cancer.

This chain joins TRBV4-3 and TRBJ1-4; tentative D call: TRBD1 (5 bases). Germline assignment: CDR1 LGHNA and CDR2 YSLEER. The V end was cut by 5 bases, the J end by 10 bases, with 17 bases between. CDR3 length: 14 residues. This CDR3 reads CASSIGTPEGKLFF. The CDR3 DNA reads TGCGCCAGCAGCATCGGGACTCCGGAGGGAAAACTGTTTTTT.

The V and J genes are TRBV4-3 and TRBJ2-1, with 11 bases that match TRBD2. Germline lookup yields CDR1 LGHNA and CDR2 YSLEER. The CDR3 has 16 residues. V shed 1 base, J shed 10 bases, and the junction held 9 bases outside the gene matches. Here the CDR3 reads CASSQVSSGGPREQFF. CDR3 nucleotides: TGCGCCAGCAGCCAAGTCTCTAGCGGGGGGCCACGGGAGCAGTTCTTC.

This chain joins TRBV9 and TRBJ1-1; 10 nucleotides agree with TRBD1. J lost 1 base, V lost 4 bases, and 4 bases had no gene match. The CDR3 runs 15 residues. Germline V CDR1 and CDR2: SGDLS, YYNGEE. The DNA of the CDR3 is TGTGCCAGCAGCCCAAGACAGGGGGCGAACACTGAAGCTTTCTTT. Amino acids: CASSPRQGANTEAFF.

This clone was counted a single time. V and J are TRBV5-1 and TRBJ2-2; the D gene is possibly TRBD2 (7 bases). CDR1 SGHRS and CDR2 YFSETQ come from the germline V gene. V lost 10 bases and J lost 4, with 23 bases in between. The CDR3 runs 16 residues. This chain's CDR3 is CASLPVGGASTGELFF. In DNA, the CDR3 is TGCGCCTCACTCCCTGTTGGGGGGGCGAGCACCGGGGAGCTGTTTTTT. Full variable domain (missing parts from reference TRBV5-1 and TRBJ2-2): KAGVTQTPRYLIKTRGQQVTLSCSPISGHRSVSWYQQTPGQGLQFLFEYFSETQRNKGNFPGRFSGRQFSNSRSEMNVSTLELGDSALYLCASLPVGGASTGELFFGEGSRLTVL.

The CDR3 spells CASGTGSGEQFF. The CDR3 DNA sequence: TGTGCCAGTGGGACAGGCTCGGGTGAGCAGTTCTTC. V is TRBV27 and J is TRBJ2-1; 8 bases align to TRBD1. Germline V gene lookup returns CDR1 MNHEY and CDR2 SMNVEV (reference sequence). The V gene end was trimmed by 9 bases and the J gene end by 9 bases; junction bases not matched to a gene: 7. This CDR3 is built from 12 residues.

This chain uses TRBV27 with TRBJ1-5; unclear D gene. Trimming cost V 4 bases and J 3 bases, with 4 bases left between them. Germline V CDR1 and CDR2: MNHEY, SMNVEV (reference sequence). The CDR3 has 12 residues. The CDR3 bases are TGTGCCAGCAGTTCGTTCAATCAGCCCCAGCATTTT. It codes for CASSSFNQPQHF.

The chain combines TRBV18 with TRBJ1-1; D gene ambiguous. Germline values: CDR1 KGHSH, CDR2 LQKENI. V lost 3 bases and J 3 bases, leaving 11 bases between the germline ends. CDR3 length: 14 amino acids. CDR3 in DNA: TGTGCCAGCTCACCGTCGGGGAGGGACACTGAAGCTTTCTTT. This encodes CASSPSGRDTEAFF.

This clone was seen a few times. V is TRBV19 and J is TRBJ1-1; 7 bases match TRBD1. CDR1 is LNHDA, CDR2 SQIVND, per germline (reference sequence). This CDR3 comprises 14 residues. Unmatched junction bases numbered 5, after V lost 6 bases and J lost 1 base. Here the CDR3 DNA reads TGTGCCAGTAGGACCAGGGGGGAGAACACTGAAGCTTTCTTT. This codes for CASRTRGENTEAFF.

The chain couples TRBV14 to TRBJ2-2; weak D call: TRBD2 (5 bases). The V gene lost 6 bases and the J gene lost 1 base, with 9 bases spanning the gap. The germline V gene has CDR1 SGHDN and CDR2 FVKESK. The CDR3 loop spans 14 amino acids. The CDR3 region has the DNA TGTGCCAGCAGACCGAGGGAGAACACCGGGGAGCTGTTTTTT. It is translated as CASRPRENTGELFF.

The chain uses TRBV9 and TRBJ2-3, with D tentatively TRBD2 (6 bases). Trimming removed 2 bases from V and 1 base from J, with 11 bases in between. CDR1 is SGDLS, CDR2 YYNGEE, per germline. The CDR3 has 15 amino acids. DNA of the CDR3: TGTGCCAGCAGCGTCGCGGGCGGGGGCACAGATACGCAGTATTTT. Its protein is CASSVAGGGTDTQYF.

The chain carries TRBV6-4 and TRBJ2-3; TRBD2 matches 9 bases. J gave up 5 bases and V 0 bases, and 6 bases lay outside the gene matches. Germline assignment: CDR1 MRHNA and CDR2 SNTAGT. The CDR3 sequence is 16 residues long. In DNA form, the CDR3 reads TGTGCCAGCAGTGACTCGGTAGCGGGAGCGAAAGATACGCAGTATTTT. Its translation is CASSDSVAGAKDTQYF.

The rearrangement links TRBV28 to TRBJ2-7; 13 bases are a match to TRBD2. Trimming removed 4 bases from V and 3 bases from J; junction bases left unmatched: 6. This CDR3 is built from 16 residues. Germline V gives CDR1 MDHEN, CDR2 SYDVKM. In nucleotides, the CDR3 is TGTGCCAGCAGTTGGGGACTAGCGGGGCCCGTCTACGAGCAGTACTTC. This gives the protein CASSWGLAGPVYEQYF.

The chain is built from TRBV6-5 and TRBJ1-4; 10 nucleotides line up with TRBD1. V was pared by 6 bases and J by 3 bases, with 4 bases of the junction left unmatched. The CDR3 consists of 15 residues. Germline CDR1 reads MNHEY; CDR2 reads SVGAGI. CDR3 sequence: CASRGQGTANEKLFF. CDR3 DNA: TGTGCCAGCAGGGGACAGGGGACAGCTAATGAAAAACTGTTTTTT.

The chain employs TRBV6-5 and TRBJ2-2; 9 positions match TRBD1. Trimming took 0 bases from V and 9 from J; bases not matched to a gene: 8. Germline values: CDR1 MNHEY, CDR2 SVGAGI. The CDR3 loop spans 16 amino acids. The CDR3, as DNA: TGTGCCAGCAGTTACTCGGGGACAGGGCTGTCTCGGGAGCTGTTTTTT. This encodes CASSYSGTGLSRELFF.

The V and J genes are TRBV15 and TRBJ2-7; D is uncertain. The CDR3 extends over 13 amino acids. V was clipped by 1 base and J by 5 bases, with 9 bases between them. Germline CDR1 LNHNV, CDR2 YYDKDF (reference sequence). The CDR3, as DNA: TGTGCCACCAGCAGAGCATACAGCAACGAGCAGTACTTC. Translated: CATSRAYSNEQYF.

The chain links TRBV11-3 to TRBJ2-7; weak D call: TRBD2 (7 bases). The CDR3 covers 15 residues. Germline lookup yields CDR1 SGHNT and CDR2 YENEEA. Trimming stripped 2 bases from V and 1 base from J, with 12 bases between. CDR3 in DNA: TGTGCCAGCAGCTTAAAACGGGGGGCATCCTACGAGCAGTACTTC. It yields the protein CASSLKRGASYEQYF.

The chain is built from TRBV30 and TRBJ1-5; 8 nucleotides line up with TRBD1. The CDR3 is 14 residues long. Germline V gene data show CDR1 as GTSNPN and CDR2 as SVGIG (reference sequence). The V gene end was trimmed by 1 base and the J gene end by 5 bases; junction bases not matched to a gene: 4. This CDR3 reads CAWSGGQGHQPQHF. The DNA of the CDR3 is TGTGCCTGGAGTGGAGGACAGGGTCATCAGCCCCAGCATTTT.